The 26 T cell receptor beta chains below come from one sample, sequenced in a study of blood T cells in healthy people across ages. Through a sample-barcoded 5' primer and a J-beta primer mix, a second PCR was run for roughly 6 to 12 cycles. TCRdb analysed the 5' RACE reads with MiXCR anew, one entry per CDR3 protein. The data hold 1.5 million to 2 million distinct CDR3 sequences, with roughly 27% observed a single time. Sequencing input: blood. The source of these receptors is a woman in her twenties or thirties in good health.

This chain links TRBV29-1 with TRBJ2-7, with TRBD1 matching 8 bases. CDR1 and CDR2 from the germline V gene are SQVTM and ANQGSEA. V shed 3 bases and J 5 bases; nucleotides not matched to a gene: 12. This CDR3 comprises 15 residues. The CDR3 DNA is TGCAGCGTTGACGGTCGGGCAGGGGGCAACGACGAGCAGTACTTC. Amino acids: CSVDGRAGGNDEQYF.

This clonotype showed up many times. Mismatch with germline at one junction end may stem from a read error. V is TRBV5-1 and J is TRBJ1-1; 9 nucleotides agree with TRBD1. This CDR3 region has 13 residues. The germline V gene encodes CDR1 SGHRS and CDR2 YFSETQ. For the CDR3, the DNA is TGTGCCAGCAGCTTGACAGGGGGCACTGAAGCTTTCTTT. Encoded protein: CASSLTGGTEAFF.

There are a few counts of this clonotype. The V call is TRBV12-3 or TRBV12-4, the J call TRBJ1-2; the D gene is possibly TRBD1 (5 bases). Trimming removed 5 bases from V and 4 bases from J, with 14 bases in between. The length of the CDR3 is 14 residues. DNA for the CDR3: TGTGCCAGCAGTCCCTTCGGGGGTTTCTATGGCTACACCTTC. It is translated as CASSPFGGFYGYTF.

The sample holds a few counts of this clonotype. V usage is TRBV3-1 and J usage is TRBJ2-7; no definite D call. The CDR3 consists of 12 residues. Germline CDR1 and CDR2: LGHDT and YNNKEL (reference sequence). Deletions cut 4 bases from V and 6 bases from J, with 10 bases between. In DNA, the CDR3 is TGTGCCAGCAGCCCCCACCCCCTCGAGCAGTACTTC. Translating gives CASSPHPLEQYF.

DNA for the CDR3: TGTGCCAGCAGCGCCAGAGGAGGGACAGGGTTGGAGACCCAGTACTTC. As protein: CASSARGGTGLETQYF. The chain links TRBV12-3 or TRBV12-4 to TRBJ2-5; 9 nucleotides match TRBD1. Trimming removed 6 bases from V and 5 bases from J; junction bases left unmatched: 13. The CDR3 contains 16 residues.

This clonotype was seen ten or more times. The chain links TRBV12-3 or TRBV12-4 to TRBJ2-7; D is unresolved. This CDR3 comprises 12 residues. Trimming took off 10 bases at V and 1 base at J, with 11 bases between the two ends. CDR3 nucleotides: TGTGCCACCGCCGGAGCTTCCTACGAGCAGTACTTC. It encodes CATAGASYEQYF.

In DNA, the CDR3 is TGTGCCAGCTCACGGCAGCAGGGGGAAGAGACCCAGTACTTC. The encoded protein is CASSRQQGEETQYF. The V and J genes are TRBV18 and TRBJ2-5; 7 bases match TRBD1. The V and J ends lost 4 bases and 3 bases, in that order; junction bases with no gene match: 5. This CDR3 spans 14 amino acids. Germline V gives CDR1 KGHSH, CDR2 LQKENI.

The rearrangement uses TRBV30 and TRBJ1-1; D unclear. The V gene lost 5 bases and the J gene lost 10 bases, with 17 bases spanning the gap. Germline V gene lookup returns CDR1 GTSNPN and CDR2 SVGIG (reference sequence). The CDR3 totals 12 residues. Here the CDR3 DNA reads TGTGCCTGGGAGTCGAACGCGAAGGGAGCTTTCTTT. Its protein product is CAWESNAKGAFF.

Details on this clonotype: With a much larger clone just one base away, this may be a read error. The V and J genes are TRBV7-2 and TRBJ2-1, with D perhaps matching TRBD2 (5 bases). CDR3 size: 14 residues. CDR1 is SGHTA and CDR2 is FQGNSA in the germline V gene. Trimming left V 5 bases short and J 13 bases short, with 21 bases between. CDR3 nucleotides: TGTGCCAGCAGCCCATGGCGTGGATGGGAGACCCAGTTCTTC. It yields the protein CASSPWRGWETQFF.

This clonotype has a count of ten or more. The V call is TRBV27, the J call TRBJ2-1, with D uncertain. The ends were cut back, 6 bases at V and 4 bases at J, with 13 bases in the middle. CDR1 and CDR2 from the germline V gene are MNHEY and SMNVEV (reference sequence). The CDR3 sequence is 14 residues long. For the CDR3, the DNA is TGTGCCAGCAGCTTAAGTGGGCCGTACAATGAGCAGTTCTTC. Translated: CASSLSGPYNEQFF.

This clonotype has more than one count but fewer than ten. CDR3 loop: CASSILSSGESTDTQYF. Here the CDR3 DNA reads TGTGCCAGCAGCATCCTCTCCAGCGGGGAGAGCACAGATACGCAGTATTTT. V gene TRBV7-9 combines with J gene TRBJ2-3; 7 nucleotides match TRBD2. V shed 5 bases and J 0 bases; nucleotides not matched to a gene: 11. The length of the CDR3 is 17 residues. Germline V lookup: CDR1 SEHNR, CDR2 FQNEAQ (reference sequence).

This chain joins TRBV12-3 or TRBV12-4 and TRBJ1-2, with D possibly matching TRBD1 (5 bases). The CDR3 is 14 amino acids. V gave up 2 bases and J gave up 4 bases, with 11 bases separating them. The CDR3 loop is CASSLSWGTYGYTF. The CDR3 bases are TGTGCCAGCAGTTTATCCTGGGGCACCTATGGCTACACCTTC.

This clonotype was observed many times. V is TRBV12-3 or TRBV12-4 and J is TRBJ2-1; 9 bases line up with TRBD2. J was trimmed by 9 bases and V by 2 bases; bases with no gene match: 8. CDR3 length: 15 amino acids. CDR3 protein: CASSLMRGGSGEQFF. The CDR3 bases are TGTGCCAGCAGTTTAATGCGGGGGGGAAGTGGTGAGCAGTTCTTC.

This clonotype was counted between two and nine times. The chain joins TRBV29-1 to TRBJ2-3; D not resolved. The CDR3 totals 14 residues. Germline assignment: CDR1 SQVTM and CDR2 ANQGSEA. Trimming shortened V by 7 bases and J by 6 bases, and 20 bases separated the two germline ends. CDR3 amino acids: CSATSLTSLDTQYF. CDR3 DNA: TGCAGCGCCACCTCCCTGACTTCGCTGGATACGCAGTATTTT.

J is TRBJ1-5 and V is TRBV20-1; no clear D. Germline V gene lookup returns CDR1 DFQATT and CDR2 SNEGSKA (reference sequence). This CDR3 spans 14 amino acids. V lost 0 bases, J lost 6 bases, and 12 bases lay in between. The CDR3 loop reads CSARDPAGGQPQHF. Here the CDR3 DNA reads TGCAGTGCTAGAGATCCGGCAGGCGGTCAGCCCCAGCATTTT.

This clonotype was counted only a few times. This chain connects TRBV5-1 to TRBJ2-1; D call uncertain. With 0 bases removed from V and 5 bases from J, the gap between germline ends came to 6 bases. The CDR3 loop spans 13 amino acids. The germline V gene has CDR1 SGHRS and CDR2 YFSETQ. In DNA form, the CDR3 reads TGCGCCAGCAGCTTGGAACTCAACAATGAGCAGTTCTTC. Amino acid sequence: CASSLELNNEQFF. The full variable domain, completed using reference TRBV5-1 and TRBJ2-1, is KAGVTQTPRYLIKTRGQQVTLSCSPISGHRSVSWYQQTPGQGLQFLFEYFSETQRNKGNFPGRFSGRQFSNSRSEMNVSTLELGDSALYLCASSLELNNEQFFGPGTRLTVL.

This clonotype occurred many times. V usage is TRBV7-2 and J usage is TRBJ2-7, with TRBD2 matching 9 bases. This CDR3 spans 16 amino acids. Germline lookup yields CDR1 SGHTA and CDR2 FQGNSA. V lost 0 bases to trimming and J lost 4 bases; unmatched junction nucleotides: 7. The CDR3 DNA reads TGTGCCAGCAGCTTAGCTGGGCGGCTAGCGGGATACGAGCAGTACTTC. Amino acids: CASSLAGRLAGYEQYF. Combining the CDR3 with reference TRBV7-2 and TRBJ2-7 gives the whole variable domain GAGVSQSPSNKVTEKGKDVELRCDPISGHTALYWYRQSLGQGLEFLIYFQGNSAPDKSGLPSDRFSAERTGGSVSTLTIQRTQQEDSAVYLCASSLAGRLAGYEQYFGPGTRLTVT.

This chain connects TRBV12-3 or TRBV12-4 to TRBJ2-1; 8 bases fit TRBD2. The CDR3 is 16 amino acids. V was clipped by 3 bases and J by 4 bases; unmatched bases: 8. For the CDR3, the DNA is TGTGCCAGCAGTTTGGACGGGAGGGCCCCTTACAATGAGCAGTTCTTC. Protein sequence: CASSLDGRAPYNEQFF.

Turning to this clonotype: It may be a read error: a sequence one base away is much more abundant. As DNA, the CDR3 is TGTGCCAGCAGCCAACAAGAAAATGAGCAGGTCTTC. Residues: CASSQQENEQVF. The V call is TRBV11-2, the J call TRBJ2-1, with D unresolved. The CDR3 loop spans 12 amino acids. Germline-derived CDR1 and CDR2 are SGHAT and FQNNGV.

This clonotype was seen at least ten times. V and J are TRBV6-6 and TRBJ1-2, with TRBD1 as a possible D gene (6 bases). Germline V CDR1 and CDR2: MNHNY, SVGAGI (reference sequence). V was shortened by 2 bases and J by 6 bases, with 13 bases between the two germline ends. This CDR3 contains 14 residues. CDR3 bases: TGTGCCAGCAGTTACGGTACAGGGAGTGATGGCTACACCTTC. Its protein product is CASSYGTGSDGYTF.

This clonotype was seen a few times. V gene TRBV12-3 or TRBV12-4 combines with J gene TRBJ2-5, with a tentative D call TRBD1 (5 bases). V was trimmed by 1 base and J by 11 bases, leaving 11 bases between them. This CDR3 has 12 residues. Written as DNA, the CDR3 is TGTGCCAGCAGTTTAGGGACAACCGGGCAGTACTTC. It codes for CASSLGTTGQYF.

This chain links TRBV20-1 with TRBJ2-1; D possibly corresponds to TRBD2 (6 bases). The CDR3 has 17 amino acids. V was clipped by 0 bases and J by 1 base, with 16 bases between them. The germline CDR1 and CDR2 sequences are DFQATT and SNEGSKA (reference sequence). The CDR3 nucleotides read TGCAGTGCTAGAGACAATAGCGGCGGACGGTCCTACAATGAGCAGTTCTTC. This gives the protein CSARDNSGGRSYNEQFF.

In the case of this clonotype: A junction boundary mismatches the germline segment, possibly from a read error. This chain links TRBV29-1 with TRBJ2-1; 12 bases line up with TRBD2. CDR3 length: 17 residues. Germline V gene lookup returns CDR1 SQVTM and CDR2 ANQGSEA. This CDR3 is CSPDTSGRTRSYNVQFF. In DNA form, the CDR3 reads TGCAGCCCCGATACTAGCGGGAGGACTCGCTCCTACAATGTGCAGTTCTTC.

The rearrangement uses TRBV7-2 and TRBJ2-1; 13 positions match TRBD2. The CDR3 is 18 residues long. CDR1 and CDR2 (germline): SGHTA, FQGNSA. With 3 bases clipped from V and 8 bases from J, the junction kept 13 bases outside the gene matches. The chain's CDR3 is CASSLRLAGGRAVDEQFF. CDR3 in DNA: TGTGCCAGCAGCTTGCGACTAGCGGGAGGAAGGGCGGTCGATGAGCAGTTCTTC.

This clonotype was counted only a few times. The chain is built from TRBV18 and TRBJ2-5; D remains unclear. Between the trimmed V and J ends, which lost 6 bases and 2 bases, there was a span of 13 bases. The CDR3 sequence is 14 residues long. Germline CDR1 KGHSH, CDR2 LQKENI. This CDR3 reads CASSPRARQETQYF. Here the CDR3 DNA reads TGTGCCAGCTCCCCTCGGGCTAGACAAGAGACCCAGTACTTC.

In its sample, this clonotype was seen a few times. The chain combines TRBV20-1 with TRBJ1-4; D perhaps matches TRBD1 (5 bases). CDR3 length equals 12 residues. Germline values: CDR1 DFQATT, CDR2 SNEGSKA (reference sequence). V dropped 6 bases and J dropped 5 bases, with 10 bases sitting between them. The CDR3 DNA is TGCAGTGCCTGGGACGAGAATGAAAAACTGTTTTTT. Translated, it gives CSAWDENEKLFF.